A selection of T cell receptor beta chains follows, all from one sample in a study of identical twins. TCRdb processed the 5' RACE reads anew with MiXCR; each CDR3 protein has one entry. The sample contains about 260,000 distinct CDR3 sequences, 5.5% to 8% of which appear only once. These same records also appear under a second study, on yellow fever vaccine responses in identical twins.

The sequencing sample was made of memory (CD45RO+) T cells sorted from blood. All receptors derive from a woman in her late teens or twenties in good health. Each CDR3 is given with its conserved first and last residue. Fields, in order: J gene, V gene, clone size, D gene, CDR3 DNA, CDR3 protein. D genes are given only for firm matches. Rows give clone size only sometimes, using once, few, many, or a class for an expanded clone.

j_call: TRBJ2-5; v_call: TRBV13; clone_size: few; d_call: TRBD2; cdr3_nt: TGTGCCAGCAGCGGCCGGGGGGGGACGTACCAAGAGACCCAGTACTTC; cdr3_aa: CASSGRGGTYQETQYF
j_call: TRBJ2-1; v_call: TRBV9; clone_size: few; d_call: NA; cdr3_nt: TGTGCCAGCAGCGTAGTTTCAGGGGAGCAGTTCTTC; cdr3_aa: CASSVVSGEQFF
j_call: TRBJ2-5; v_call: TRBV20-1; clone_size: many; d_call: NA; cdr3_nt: TGCAGTGCTGGGTTTGGGCCGAGGGGGACCCAGTACTTC; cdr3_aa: CSAGFGPRGTQYF
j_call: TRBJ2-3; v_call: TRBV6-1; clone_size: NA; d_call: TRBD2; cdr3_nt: TGTGCCAGCAGTACCCGCAGCGGGGCTAGCACAGATACGCAGTATTTT; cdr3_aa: CASSTRSGASTDTQYF
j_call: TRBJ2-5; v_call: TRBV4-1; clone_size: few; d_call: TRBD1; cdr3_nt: TGCGCCAGCAGCCAACCGACAGGGGGCAAGGAGACCCAGTACTTC; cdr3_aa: CASSQPTGGKETQYF
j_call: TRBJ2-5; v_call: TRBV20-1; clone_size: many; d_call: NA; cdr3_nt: TGCAGTGCTAGGGATGTCGAGGGGTGGGGGCAAGAGACCCAGTACTTC; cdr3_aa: CSARDVEGWGQETQYF
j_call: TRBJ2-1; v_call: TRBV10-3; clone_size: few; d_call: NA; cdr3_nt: TGTGCCATCAGTGATGGGGGTACCTACAATGAGCAGTTCTTC; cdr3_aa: CAISDGGTYNEQFF
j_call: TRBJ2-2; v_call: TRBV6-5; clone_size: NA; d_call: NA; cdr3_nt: TGTGCCAGCAGTTACCTAGGGACATCGGGGGAGCTGTTTTTT; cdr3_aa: CASSYLGTSGELFF
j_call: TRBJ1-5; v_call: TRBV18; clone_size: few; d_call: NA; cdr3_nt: TGTGCCAGCTCACCTGGGGGGGCCCAGCCCCAGCATTTT; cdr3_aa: CASSPGGAQPQHF
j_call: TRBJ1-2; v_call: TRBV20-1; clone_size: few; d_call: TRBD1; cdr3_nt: TGCAGTGTCACAGGGGCGCGGGGCTATGGCTACACCTTC; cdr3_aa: CSVTGARGYGYTF
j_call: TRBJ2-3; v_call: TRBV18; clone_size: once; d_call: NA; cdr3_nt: TGTGCCAGCTCACCACCTAGCGGCATCCCGGCAGATACGCAGTATTTT; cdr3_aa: CASSPPSGIPADTQYF
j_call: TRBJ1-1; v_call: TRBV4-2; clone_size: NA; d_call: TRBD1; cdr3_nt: TGTGCCAGCAGTCTTAGCGACAGGGACACTGAAGCTTTCTTT; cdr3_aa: CASSLSDRDTEAFF
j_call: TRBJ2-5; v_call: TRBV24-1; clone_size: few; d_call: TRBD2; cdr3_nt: TGTGCCACCAGTGAGGGGACTAGCGGGAGTTACCAAGAGACCCAGTACTTC; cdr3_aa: CATSEGTSGSYQETQYF
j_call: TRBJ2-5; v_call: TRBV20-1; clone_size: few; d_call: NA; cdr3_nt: TGCAGTGCTAGAAAACAGCTCCAAGAGACCCAGTACTTC; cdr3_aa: CSARKQLQETQYF
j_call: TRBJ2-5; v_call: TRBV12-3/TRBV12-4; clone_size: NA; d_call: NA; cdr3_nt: TGTGCCAGCAGTTTAAGGGGAGGTAGCGAGGGGACCCAGTACTTC; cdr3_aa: CASSLRGGSEGTQYF
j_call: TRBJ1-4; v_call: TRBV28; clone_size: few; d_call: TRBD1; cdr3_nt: TGTGCCAGCTACAACCCGGGACAGGGCCCTGAAAAACTGTTTTTT; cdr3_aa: CASYNPGQGPEKLFF
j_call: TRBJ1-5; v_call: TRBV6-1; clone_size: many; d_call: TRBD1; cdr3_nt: TGTGCCAGCAGGGTACTGACAGGGGGGAACCAGCCCCAGCATTTT; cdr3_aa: CASRVLTGGNQPQHF
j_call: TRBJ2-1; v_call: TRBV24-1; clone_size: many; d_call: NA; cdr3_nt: TGTGCCACCAGTGACACCGGACAGCTCAATGAGCAGTTCTTC; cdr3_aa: CATSDTGQLNEQFF
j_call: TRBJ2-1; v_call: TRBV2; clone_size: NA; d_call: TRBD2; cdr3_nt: TGTGCCAGCGTGGGACTAGCGGGAAGGGATGAGCAGTTCTTC; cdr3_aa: CASVGLAGRDEQFF
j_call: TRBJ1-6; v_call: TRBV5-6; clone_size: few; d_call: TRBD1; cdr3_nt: TGTGCCAGCACCGGGACAGGTGCTAATTCACCCCTCCACTTT; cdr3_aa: CASTGTGANSPLHF
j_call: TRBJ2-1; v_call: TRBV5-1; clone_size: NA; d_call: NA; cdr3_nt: TGCGCCAGCAGAGCTGACTGGGGCCCCTACAATGAGCAGTTCTTC; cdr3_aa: CASRADWGPYNEQFF
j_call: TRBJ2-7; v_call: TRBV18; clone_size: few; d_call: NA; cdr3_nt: TGTGCCAGTTCCGGACGGTACGAGCAGTACTTC; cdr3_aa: CASSGRYEQYF
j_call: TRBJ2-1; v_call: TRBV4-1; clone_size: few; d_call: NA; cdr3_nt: TGCGCCAGCAGCCAAGTAAGAAAAGCGCGGAATGAGCAGTTCTTC; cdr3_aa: CASSQVRKARNEQFF
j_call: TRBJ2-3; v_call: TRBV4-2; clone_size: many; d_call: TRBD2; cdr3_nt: TGTGCCAGCAGCCAATTATTACAGCGGGGGGGCCTCACAGATACGCAGTATTTT; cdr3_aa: CASSQLLQRGGLTDTQYF
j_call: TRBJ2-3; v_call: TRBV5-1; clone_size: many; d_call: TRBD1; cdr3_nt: TGCGCCAGCAGCAACGGACAGGGGGAGGGAGATACGCAGTATTTT; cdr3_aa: CASSNGQGEGDTQYF
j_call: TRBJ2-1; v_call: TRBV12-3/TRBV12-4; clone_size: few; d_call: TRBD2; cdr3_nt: TGTGCCAGCAGTGGCAGCGGGAGGGCTGAGCAGTTCTTC; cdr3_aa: CASSGSGRAEQFF
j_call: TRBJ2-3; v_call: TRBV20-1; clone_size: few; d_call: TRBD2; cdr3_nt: TGCAGTGCCCCTTCTAGCGGGGGGGCCGTAACTAGCACAGATACGCAGTATTTT; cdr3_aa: CSAPSSGGAVTSTDTQYF
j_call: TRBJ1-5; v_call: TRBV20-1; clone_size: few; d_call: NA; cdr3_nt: TGCAGTGCTAAGAGCGGGGCAAGTCAGCCCCAGCATTTT; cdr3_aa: CSAKSGASQPQHF
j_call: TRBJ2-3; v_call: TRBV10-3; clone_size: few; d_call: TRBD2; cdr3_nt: TGTGCCATCAGTGGCCAGCGGGGAGCGAGCACAGATACGCAGTATTTT; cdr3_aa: CAISGQRGASTDTQYF